The next 8 T cell receptor beta chains were all read from a single sample in a study of shared clonotypes between healthy human individuals. Profiled with immunoSEQ multiplex PCR; TCRdb holds only in-frame clones, not every one. The sample contains approximately 2.5 million clones, 80% to 95% of which appear only once. Sequencing used naive CD4+ T cells from PBMCs. Subset meaning: CD45RA+ positively selected. The receptor set was obtained from a man between 18 and 29 years old in good health. Some clones in this sample may be carry-over from other donors' samples.

V and J are TRBV29-1 and TRBJ2-7, with D possibly called TRBD1 or TRBD2 (6 bases each). There are 17 residues in the CDR3. Deletions cut 5 bases from V and 0 bases from J, with 23 bases between. The germline V gene encodes CDR1 SQVTM and CDR2 ANQGSEA. The CDR3 loop is CSVSWGALLPSSYEQYF. Written as DNA, the CDR3 is TGCAGCGTTTCCTGGGGGGCCCTATTACCCAGCTCCTACGAGCAGTACTTC.

This clone was picked up one time. This chain connects TRBV27 to TRBJ2-7, with 7 positions matching TRBD1. This CDR3 spans 16 amino acids. CDR1 and CDR2 (germline): MNHEY, SMNVEV (reference sequence). V gave up 5 bases and J gave up 2 bases; unmatched junction bases: 12. The CDR3 is CASSRTRDRRTYEQYF. The CDR3, as DNA: TGTGCCAGCAGTCGAACCCGGGACAGACGAACCTACGAGCAGTACTTC.

The chain combines TRBV5-6 with TRBJ2-5, with 7 bases that match TRBD1. CDR1 is SGHDT, CDR2 YYEEEE, per germline. The CDR3 runs to 14 residues. The ends lost 3 bases at V and 7 bases at J; junction bases unmatched: 9. CDR3 sequence reads: CASSSRQGSATQYF. The CDR3 region has the DNA TGTGCCAGCAGCTCTAGACAGGGTAGCGCGACCCAGTACTTC.

V gene TRBV27 combines with J gene TRBJ2-7, with 7 positions matching TRBD1. Per germline, CDR1 MNHEY and CDR2 SMNVEV (reference sequence). V shed 3 bases and J 2 bases; nucleotides not matched to a gene: 4. The CDR3 has 14 amino acids. CDR3 sequence (DNA): TGTGCCAGCAGTTTCCTTGGACAGGCCTACGAGCAGTACTTC. Its protein is CASSFLGQAYEQYF.

The V and J genes are TRBV5-4 and TRBJ1-1, with D unclear. V gave up 4 bases and J gave up 2 bases, with 9 bases separating them. Germline CDR1 is SGHNT and CDR2 is YYREEE (reference sequence). The CDR3 extends over 13 amino acids. The CDR3 DNA reads TGTGCCAGCAGCCTTGGTCACAACACTGAAGCTTTCTTT. Its translation is CASSLGHNTEAFF.

The chain joins TRBV5-3 to TRBJ1-2; D possibly corresponds to TRBD1 (5 bases). TRBV5-3 is recorded as an ORF, its role being uncertain. CDR3 length equals 14 residues. Trimming took off 5 bases at V and 4 bases at J, with 15 bases between the two ends. This CDR3 is CARRFIGVLYGYTF. The CDR3, as DNA: TGTGCCAGAAGATTTATAGGGGTTCTCTATGGCTACACCTTC.

This rearrangement joins TRBV30 to TRBJ1-3; TRBD1 might be the D (6 bases). The germline V gene has CDR1 GTSNPN and CDR2 SVGIG (reference sequence). The V end was cut by 1 base, the J end by 4 bases, with 14 bases between. This CDR3 spans 15 amino acids. CDR3 protein: CAWSAPRGRGNTIYF. The CDR3 nucleotides are TGTGCCTGGAGTGCCCCCCGGGGGCGAGGAAACACCATATATTTT. The full variable domain, its missing parts supplied by reference TRBV30 and TRBJ1-3, is SQTIHQWPATLVQPVGSPLSLECTVEGTSNPNLYWYRQAAGRGLQLLFYSVGIGQISSEVPQNLSASRPQDRQFILSSKKLLLSDSGFYLCAWSAPRGRGNTIYFGEGSWLTVV.

The rearrangement uses TRBV7-8 and TRBJ1-1; 9 positions match TRBD1. J lost 0 bases, V lost 6 bases, and 14 bases had no gene match. This CDR3 has 18 residues. Germline values: CDR1 SGHVS, CDR2 FQNEAQ. CDR3 region: CASRKIGRDREMNTEAFF. CDR3 nucleotides: TGTGCCAGCAGGAAAATTGGCCGGGACAGGGAAATGAACACTGAAGCTTTCTTT.